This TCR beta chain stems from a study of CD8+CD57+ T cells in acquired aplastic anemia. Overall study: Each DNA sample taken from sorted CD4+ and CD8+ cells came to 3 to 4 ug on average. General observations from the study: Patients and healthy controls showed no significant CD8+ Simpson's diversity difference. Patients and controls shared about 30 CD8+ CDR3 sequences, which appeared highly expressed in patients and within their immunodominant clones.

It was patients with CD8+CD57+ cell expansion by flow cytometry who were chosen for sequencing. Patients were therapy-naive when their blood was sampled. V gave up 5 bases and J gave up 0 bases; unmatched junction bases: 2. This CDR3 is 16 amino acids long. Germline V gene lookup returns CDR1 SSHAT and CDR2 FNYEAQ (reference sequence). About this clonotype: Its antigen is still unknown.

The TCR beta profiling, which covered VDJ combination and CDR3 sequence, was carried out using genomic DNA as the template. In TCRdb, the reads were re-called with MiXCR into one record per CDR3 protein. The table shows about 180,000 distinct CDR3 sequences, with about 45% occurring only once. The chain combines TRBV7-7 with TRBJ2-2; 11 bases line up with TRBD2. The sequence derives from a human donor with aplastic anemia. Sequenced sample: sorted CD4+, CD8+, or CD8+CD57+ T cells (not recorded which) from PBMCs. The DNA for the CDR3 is TGTGCCAGCAGCCAGGGACTAGCGGCGAACACCGGGGAGCTGTTTTTT. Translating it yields CASSQGLAANTGELFF.